The entry below gives a single T cell receptor (beta chain) sequence along with its context. These data come from a study of blood T cell repertoires in COVID-19. V was pared by 4 bases and J by 5 bases, with 14 bases between. The germline gives CDR1 SQVTM, CDR2 ANQGSEA. The CDR3 sequence is 13 residues long. The protocol was immunoSEQ multiplex PCR, while the TCRdb copy is restricted to in-frame clones and leaves out a portion. The data contain roughly 230,000 clones, approximately 86% of them singletons. The rearrangement joins TRBV29-1 to TRBJ2-5; D gene ambiguous. Sequencing was performed on peripheral blood. The sequence derives from a human donor in a cohort sampled during active COVID-19. The CDR3 DNA follows: TGCAGCGTTGTATCAGACCGGCGGGAGACCCAGTACTTC. This sequence encodes CSVVSDRRETQYF.